Sequencing of this T cell receptor (beta chain) was carried out in a study of blood T cell repertoires in COVID-19. At the level of the study: Samples of COVID-19 (acute and convalescent) were obtained from the United States, Italy and Spain. Nucleic acid was either cDNA or gDNA, and it came from T cells, B-cell-depleted T cells, or PBMCs.

How the authors handled the data: Quantification of nucleated cells was approximated via reference gene primer amplification. The method was immunoSEQ multiplex PCR; TCRdb's version includes in-frame clones alone and lacks a portion of them. V and J calls plus clone size are reproduced from that table; the DNA served to infer D and trimming. The data hold about 270,000 clones, with approximately 80% observed a single time. Germline loops: CDR1 PRHDT, CDR2 FYEKMQ (reference sequence). Trimming stripped 10 bases from V and 4 bases from J, with 19 bases between. The CDR3 extends over 14 amino acids. The chain employs TRBV13 and TRBJ2-5, with TRBD1 as a possible D gene (6 bases). The sequenced sample consisted of peripheral blood. This TCR came from a human donor in a cohort sampled during active COVID-19. The CDR3 is CATAGGRVGETQYF. CDR3 DNA: TGTGCCACGGCTGGGGGCCGGGTGGGAGAGACCCAGTACTTC.